Shown below are 20 T cell receptor beta chains from a single sample sequenced in a study of blood T cell repertoires in COVID-19. Clones were read by immunoSEQ multiplex PCR, and TCRdb kept only the in-frame ones, dropping some. This sample has approximately 170,000 clones, with 70% to 85% found just once. Source material: peripheral blood. These receptors were obtained from a woman between 45 and 65 years old with acute or convalescent COVID-19.

In its sample, this clone was seen once. The rearrangement uses TRBV25-1 and TRBJ1-6; the D is unclear. V lost 1 base and J 5 bases, leaving 12 bases between the germline ends. Germline CDR1 MGHDK, CDR2 SYGVNS. This CDR3 spans 16 amino acids. The CDR3 loop reads CASSEFGVGNNSPLHF. The CDR3 region has the DNA TGTGCCAGCAGTGAATTCGGAGTAGGAAATAATTCACCCCTCCACTTT. Supplemented by reference TRBV25-1 and TRBJ1-6, the full variable domain reads EADIYQTPRYLVIGTGKKITLECSQTMGHDKMYWYQQDPGMELHLIHYSYGVNSTEKGDLSSESTVSRIRTEHFPLTLESARPSHTSQYLCASSEFGVGNNSPLHFGNGTRLTVT.

The chain joins TRBV27 to TRBJ2-4, with a weak D call TRBD1 (6 bases). The V and J ends lost 4 bases and 0 bases respectively, with 19 bases between them. This CDR3 has 18 amino acids. CDR1 and CDR2 from the germline V gene are MNHEY and SMNVEV (reference sequence). CDR3 sequence reads: CASSSDSRRQIAKNIQYF. DNA of the CDR3: TGTGCCAGCAGTTCGGACAGCCGCCGACAGATAGCCAAAAACATTCAGTACTTC.

The chain uses TRBV9 and TRBJ2-4; 10 bases line up with TRBD2. Germline V gives CDR1 SGDLS, CDR2 YYNGEE. This CDR3 has 20 amino acids. V dropped 3 bases and J dropped 6; count of bases not matched to a gene: 21. CDR3 sequence (DNA): TGTGCCAGCAGCGCCGATGCTAGGACTAGCGGTCTTATGGGTGGAAACATTCAGTACTTC. Protein sequence: CASSADARTSGLMGGNIQYF.

V is TRBV7-2 and J is TRBJ2-7; 9 bases fit TRBD1. Looked up from germline, CDR1 is SGHTA and CDR2 is FQGNSA. Unmatched junction bases numbered 6, after V lost 1 base and J lost 5 bases. The CDR3 has 15 residues. In DNA form, the CDR3 reads TGTGCCAGCAGCTTAGAGGGGACAGGGTTCCACGAGCAGTACTTC. The encoded protein is CASSLEGTGFHEQYF.

J is TRBJ1-6 and V is TRBV7-9; 8 bases are a match to TRBD1. V dropped 5 bases and J dropped 5; count of bases not matched to a gene: 5. Germline CDR1 and CDR2: SEHNR and FQNEAQ (reference sequence). This CDR3 has 15 amino acids. The CDR3 reads CASSAPTGDNSPLHF. The CDR3 DNA reads TGTGCCAGCAGCGCCCCGACAGGGGATAATTCACCCCTCCACTTT.

The DNA for the CDR3 is TGTGCCAGCAGTTTTAGGGAGCACAATGAGCAGTTCTTC. Its protein product is CASSFREHNEQFF. The chain employs TRBV5-8 and TRBJ2-1, with D possibly being TRBD2 (5 bases). Trimming left V 5 bases short and J 5 bases short, with 11 bases between. This CDR3 region has 13 residues. Germline V gene data show CDR1 as SGHTS and CDR2 as YDEGEE.

J is TRBJ2-1 and V is TRBV7-2, with 7 bases fitting TRBD2. The CDR3 is made up of 15 amino acids. V lost 7 bases and J lost 3; bases outside the gene matches: 9. The germline CDR1 and CDR2 sequences are SGHTA and FQGNSA. The chain's CDR3 is CASTESAGDYNEQFF. The CDR3 DNA reads TGTGCCAGCACCGAGAGTGCGGGGGACTACAATGAGCAGTTCTTC.

V is TRBV28 and J is TRBJ2-7, with a weak D call TRBD1 (6 bases). CDR3 size: 15 residues. CDR1 and CDR2 from the germline V gene are MDHEN and SYDVKM. With 5 bases removed from V and 2 bases from J, the gap between germline ends came to 16 bases. CDR3 DNA: TGTGCCAGCAGTCCGGGGACATTCTTAACCTACGAGCAGTACTTC. It codes for CASSPGTFLTYEQYF.

J is TRBJ1-6 and V is TRBV6-5, with a possible D match to TRBD1 (6 bases). This CDR3 contains 15 residues. The ends were cut back, 6 bases at V and 5 bases at J, with 14 bases in the middle. Germline values: CDR1 MNHEY, CDR2 SVGAGI. CDR3 residues: CASRKQGDNNSPLHF. The CDR3 nucleotides are TGTGCCAGCAGGAAACAGGGAGATAATAATTCACCCCTCCACTTT.

This clone was seen more than once but under ten times. This chain links TRBV5-1 with TRBJ2-7, with a tentative D call TRBD1 (6 bases). CDR1 SGHRS and CDR2 YFSETQ come from the germline V gene. V lost 0 bases and J 6 bases, leaving 13 bases between the germline ends. This CDR3 is built from 14 residues. In nucleotides, the CDR3 is TGCGCCAGCAGCTTGGGGGACATACCCGTCGAGCAGTACTTC. This translates into CASSLGDIPVEQYF.

The V and J genes are TRBV19 and TRBJ1-3; maybe TRBD1 (6 bases). This CDR3 has 13 residues. Germline V gene lookup returns CDR1 LNHDA and CDR2 SQIVND (reference sequence). Trimming cost V 3 bases and J 4 bases, with 7 bases left between them. In nucleotides, the CDR3 is TGTGCCAGTAGTATTACAGGGGGAAACACCATATATTTT. Its protein product is CASSITGGNTIYF.

The chain recombines TRBV7-2 with TRBJ1-3, with D maybe TRBD1 (5 bases). This CDR3 is 14 amino acids long. Deletions cut 5 bases from V and 0 bases from J, with 8 bases between. From germline, CDR1 is SGHTA and CDR2 FQGNSA. The CDR3 DNA reads TGTGCCAGCAGCAGGGGTAGCTCTGGAAACACCATATATTTT. Protein sequence: CASSRGSSGNTIYF. Using reference TRBV7-2 and TRBJ1-3 for the parts outside the CDR3, the full variable domain is GAGVSQSPSNKVTEKGKDVELRCDPISGHTALYWYRQSLGQGLEFLIYFQGNSAPDKSGLPSDRFSAERTGGSVSTLTIQRTQQEDSAVYLCASSRGSSGNTIYFGEGSWLTVV.

The chain carries TRBV19 and TRBJ2-1; D is possibly TRBD2 (6 bases). Germline CDR1 is LNHDA and CDR2 is SQIVND (reference sequence). Trimming shortened V by 5 bases and J by 8 bases, and 16 bases separated the two germline ends. CDR3 length equals 14 residues. In DNA, the CDR3 is TGTGCCAGTAGTGTAACTAGCCTTTGGGATGAGCAGTTCTTC. It encodes CASSVTSLWDEQFF.

This clone has a single count. This chain connects TRBV3-1 (or the pseudogene TRBV3-2) to TRBJ2-7, with TRBD1 matching over 11 bases. The V and J ends lost 4 bases and 2 bases, in that order; junction bases with no gene match: 13. Germline V CDR1 and CDR2: LGHDT, YNNKEL (reference sequence). This CDR3 has 18 residues. CDR3 coding DNA: TGTGCCAGCAGCCTCAGGACAGGGGGCGGATCACTGCCCTACGAGCAGTACTTC. Its protein is CASSLRTGGGSLPYEQYF.

The chain links TRBV3-1 (or the pseudogene TRBV3-2) to TRBJ2-7, with D unresolved. The V gene lost 0 bases and the J gene lost 5 bases, with 17 bases spanning the gap. The CDR3 extends over 16 amino acids. Looked up from germline, CDR1 is LGHDT and CDR2 is YNNKEL (reference sequence). Here the CDR3 DNA reads TGTGCCAGCAGCCAAGATGTGGCGAGGAACATAGACGAGCAGTACTTC. Translated, it gives CASSQDVARNIDEQYF.

This clone appeared once. CDR3 residues: CASSQEERVGGELFF. Here the CDR3 DNA reads TGCGCCAGCAGCCAAGAAGAGAGGGTAGGAGGGGAGCTGTTTTTT. This chain uses TRBV4-1 with TRBJ2-2; the D gene is possibly TRBD2 (5 bases). The germline CDR1 and CDR2 sequences are MGHRA and YSYEKL. V was clipped by 0 bases and J by 8 bases, with 13 bases between them. This CDR3 has 15 amino acids.

The chain links TRBV27 to TRBJ1-3; tentative D call: TRBD1 (6 bases). Germline V gene data show CDR1 as MNHEY and CDR2 as SMNVEV (reference sequence). The CDR3 covers 16 residues. Between the trimmed V and J ends, which lost 5 bases and 4 bases, there was a span of 18 bases. The CDR3 sequence: CASSPRGQGTGNTIYF. The CDR3 nucleotides are TGTGCCAGCAGTCCCAGGGGTCAGGGTACCGGAAACACCATATATTTT.

The chain employs TRBV4-2 and TRBJ2-7; 9 bases are a match to TRBD2. The germline V gene has CDR1 LGHNA and CDR2 YNFKEQ. The CDR3 runs to 15 residues. J gave up 2 bases and V 4 bases, and 6 bases lay outside the gene matches. This chain's CDR3 is CASSPASGVAYEQYF. The CDR3 DNA sequence: TGTGCCAGCAGCCCGGCTAGCGGGGTGGCCTACGAGCAGTACTTC.

The chain carries TRBV5-1 and TRBJ1-2, with 8 positions matching TRBD1. Germline loops: CDR1 SGHRS, CDR2 YFSETQ. The trim removed 0 bases at V and 5 bases at J, leaving 9 bases unmatched. The CDR3 is 16 residues long. CDR3 nucleotides: TGCGCCAGCAGCTTGGCAGGGGGCTCTTCCCTATATGGCTACACCTTC. Translating it yields CASSLAGGSSLYGYTF. The entire variable domain, with the rest obtained from reference TRBV5-1 and TRBJ1-2, is as follows: KAGVTQTPRYLIKTRGQQVTLSCSPISGHRSVSWYQQTPGQGLQFLFEYFSETQRNKGNFPGRFSGRQFSNSRSEMNVSTLELGDSALYLCASSLAGGSSLYGYTFGSGTRLTVV.

The V gene is TRBV7-2, the J gene TRBJ2-2; TRBD1 is a possible D gene (6 bases). The CDR3 covers 16 residues. Deletions cut 0 bases from V and 6 bases from J, with 14 bases between. CDR1 is SGHTA and CDR2 is FQGNSA in the germline V gene. CDR3 in amino acids: CASSLAVGALAGELFF. In nucleotides, the CDR3 is TGTGCCAGCAGCTTAGCGGTGGGGGCTTTAGCCGGGGAGCTGTTTTTT.